The 9 T cell receptor beta chains given below trace back to one sample, sequenced in a study of human T cells and chemical hapten exposure. MiXCR was run by TCRdb on the RACE reads, yielding one entry per CDR3 protein. The repertoire consists of about 350,000 distinct CDR3 sequences, with about 6% occurring once and the leading ten covering around 6.1%. Time point denoted: patch test 2, 6 weeks after DPC sensitization. Regarding treatment: therapeutic diphenylcyclopropenone sensitization with weekly scalp DPC. The material was whole blood, obtained in connection with sensitization to the hapten diphenylcyclopropenone (DPC). The receptors were sampled from a young woman with alopecia areata. Some clones in this sample may be carry-over from other donors' samples.

In DNA, the CDR3 is TGTGCCAGCACCCGACCGGGGCCCACGAACACTGAAGCTTTCTTT. Its protein product is CASTRPGPTNTEAFF. The chain uses TRBV5-6 and TRBJ1-1; weak D call: TRBD1 (5 bases). Germline V gene data show CDR1 as SGHDT and CDR2 as YYEEEE. The CDR3 spans 15 residues. The V end was cut by 6 bases, the J end by 1 base, with 16 bases between.

This clonotype was detected ten times or more. The chain joins TRBV6-2 or TRBV6-3 to TRBJ1-5; 7 bases align to TRBD1. The ends lost 6 bases at V and 4 bases at J; junction bases unmatched: 3. The CDR3 is 13 amino acids. CDR1 is MNHEY and CDR2 is SVGEGT in the germline V gene. CDR3 in amino acids: CASRLQGNQPQHF. The CDR3 DNA reads as TGTGCCAGCAGATTACAGGGGAATCAGCCCCAGCATTTT.

The rearrangement joins TRBV20-1 to TRBJ1-6; 7 nucleotides match TRBD1. V shed 4 bases and J 7 bases; nucleotides not matched to a gene: 13. There are 16 residues in the CDR3. Germline-derived CDR1 and CDR2 are DFQATT and SNEGSKA (reference sequence). This CDR3 is CSAKPSPGQLNSPLHF. As DNA, the CDR3 is TGCAGTGCTAAGCCCTCACCGGGACAGTTAAATTCACCCCTCCACTTT.

This sequence joins TRBV12-3 or TRBV12-4 and TRBJ1-6; 7 bases agree with TRBD1. Losses at the gene ends were 4 bases for V and 7 bases for J; bases not matched to a gene: 4. The CDR3 loop spans 14 amino acids. The CDR3 sequence: CASSSGTVNSPLHF. For the CDR3, the DNA is TGTGCCAGCAGTTCCGGGACAGTCAATTCACCCCTCCACTTT.

The chain recombines TRBV2 with TRBJ2-7, with TRBD2 identical over 12 bases. This CDR3 is 16 amino acids long. The V gene's germline CDR1 is SNHLY and CDR2 FYNNEI. V shed 7 bases, J shed 6 bases, and the junction held 13 bases outside the gene matches. The CDR3 loop reads CASTALLTSGGGEQYF. In DNA, the CDR3 is TGTGCCAGCACTGCCCTGCTGACTAGCGGGGGAGGCGAGCAGTACTTC.

There are a few counts of this clonotype. The V call is TRBV7-2, the J call TRBJ2-6; 12 bases line up with TRBD1. The CDR3 has 18 residues. Germline CDR1 SGHTA, CDR2 FQGNSA. Unmatched junction bases numbered 5, after V lost 5 bases and J lost 0 bases. CDR3 DNA: TGTGCCAGCAGCCCGGGGACAGGGGGCCTCTCTGGGGCCAACGTCCTGACTTTC. It translates to CASSPGTGGLSGANVLTF.

This clonotype was counted between two and nine times. CDR3 in DNA: TGTGCCAGCAGCCGATACACAACTAGCACAGATACGCAGTATTTT. It yields the protein CASSRYTTSTDTQYF. This chain connects TRBV7-9 to TRBJ2-3, with D unclear. Trimming pared 5 bases from V and 0 bases from J, leaving 12 bases between. Germline values: CDR1 SEHNR, CDR2 FQNEAQ (reference sequence). The CDR3 is 15 amino acids.

A remark on this clonotype: This may be a read error, as it is one base from a much larger clone. The rearrangement joins TRBV12-3 or TRBV12-4 to TRBJ1-2; perhaps TRBD1 as D (6 bases). CDR3 length equals 16 residues. Trimming removed 5 bases from V and 4 bases from J, with 20 bases in between. The CDR3 bases are TGTGCCAGCAGTCCTCTCTCTCCCAGGGGCGGCTATGGCTACACCTTC. Translating gives CASSPLSPRGGYGYTF.

This clonotype occurred many times. The chain combines TRBV29-1 with TRBJ1-1, with D maybe TRBD1 (5 bases). With 0 bases removed from V and 4 bases from J, the gap between germline ends came to 15 bases. Germline values: CDR1 SQVTM, CDR2 ANQGSEA. The CDR3 runs 15 residues. The DNA of the CDR3 is TGCAGCGTTGAAGATCAGGGAATAGGTTCCACTGAAGCTTTCTTT. Protein: CSVEDQGIGSTEAFF. Full variable domain (missing parts from reference TRBV29-1 and TRBJ1-1): SAVISQKPSRDICQRGTSLTIQCQVDSQVTMMFWYRQQPGQSLTLIATANQGSEATYESGFVIDKFPISRPNLTFSTLTVSNMSPEDSSIYLCSVEDQGIGSTEAFFGQGTRLTVV.